This T cell receptor beta chain was observed in a study of blood T cell repertoires in COVID-19. V lost 3 bases to trimming and J lost 3 bases, with 8 bases between them. This CDR3 spans 13 amino acids. Profiled with immunoSEQ multiplex PCR; TCRdb holds only in-frame clones, not every one. The sample has about 400,000 clones; roughly 85% are singletons. This receptor was obtained from a woman younger than 35 with acute COVID-19. The genes are TRBV12-3 or TRBV12-4 and TRBJ1-1; D ambiguous. Source material: PBMCs or T cells enriched from blood (not recorded which). The CDR3 loop reads CASSFKGDTEAFF. For the CDR3, the DNA is TGTGCCAGCAGTTTTAAGGGAGACACTGAAGCTTTCTTT.